One sample yielded the 24 T cell receptor beta chains listed below, sequenced in a study of blood T cell repertoires in COVID-19 (dated by TCRdb to 2019 to 2021). The library was built by means of the immunoSEQ multiplex PCR assay. The source is immuneACCESS, and TCRdb retained only in-frame sequences with V and J called. Part of the clones is not carried over; for the studies checked, unresolved V genes explain less than half of this, and the remainder is unexplained. A total of some 180,000 clones appear in this sample, 83% of them only once. The ten largest account for approximately 2% of the sample. The source material was peripheral blood. These receptors came from a woman over 75 with acute or convalescent COVID-19.

This chain connects TRBV29-1 to TRBJ2-3; 10 bases map to TRBD2. V lost 3 bases to trimming and J lost 3 bases; unmatched junction nucleotides: 3. The CDR3 loop spans 14 amino acids. Per the germline V gene, CDR1 is SQVTM and CDR2 is ANQGSEA. CDR3 nucleotide sequence: TGCAGCGTTGACCTAGCGGGGGTGACAGATACGCAGTATTTT. Translated: CSVDLAGVTDTQYF.

The V gene is TRBV6-6, the J gene TRBJ1-1, with D possibly being TRBD1 (5 bases). Germline loops: CDR1 MNHNY, CDR2 SVGAGI (reference sequence). Trimming left V 8 bases short and J 1 base short, with 11 bases between. There are 13 residues in the CDR3. The CDR3 is CASGQDRNTEAFF. CDR3 DNA sequence: TGTGCCAGCGGCCAAGACAGGAACACTGAAGCTTTCTTT.

This sequence joins TRBV28 and TRBJ1-4; D is unresolved. Trimming removed 3 bases from V and 4 bases from J, with 9 bases in between. CDR3 length equals 14 residues. Germline V lookup: CDR1 MDHEN, CDR2 SYDVKM. CDR3 nucleotide sequence: TGTGCCAGCAGTTTGAGGCGGGGTAATGAAAAACTGTTTTTT. It specifies CASSLRRGNEKLFF.

The V and J genes are TRBV19 and TRBJ1-5, with 10 bases identical to TRBD1. The CDR3 is 15 residues long. Germline CDR1 and CDR2: LNHDA and SQIVND (reference sequence). The ends lost 4 bases at V and 6 bases at J; junction bases unmatched: 6. CDR3 in DNA: TGTGCCAGTAGTAGTGACAGGGGGCGCTTTCAGCCCCAGCATTTT. It encodes CASSSDRGRFQPQHF.

The chain couples TRBV11-2 to TRBJ2-5; 8 bases are a match to TRBD2. V shed 5 bases and J 7 bases; nucleotides not matched to a gene: 6. The CDR3 has 13 amino acids. The germline CDR1 and CDR2 sequences are SGHAT and FQNNGV. Here the CDR3 reads CASSPLREGTQYF. CDR3 sequence (DNA): TGTGCCAGCAGCCCTCTTCGGGAGGGGACCCAGTACTTC.

This chain joins TRBV19 and TRBJ2-7, with 8 bases fitting TRBD2. The CDR3 extends over 16 amino acids. The V gene's germline CDR1 is LNHDA and CDR2 SQIVND (reference sequence). V shed 6 bases and J 2 bases; nucleotides not matched to a gene: 12. DNA of the CDR3: TGTGCCAGTAGCATGACGTCAGCGGGAGCTCCCTACGAGCAGTACTTC. Its protein is CASSMTSAGAPYEQYF.

The chain is built from TRBV21-1 and TRBJ1-2; the table assigns TRBD1, which was not confirmed against the DNA. TRBV21-1 is a recognized pseudogene. CDR3 length: 17 residues. Here the CDR3 DNA reads TGTGCCAGCAGACGGACTAATAACAGGGGGGTTAGGGTTGGCTACACCTTC. This codes for CASRRTNNRGVRVGYTF.

V usage is TRBV14 and J usage is TRBJ1-1; 10 bases match TRBD1. With 4 bases clipped from V and 9 bases from J, the junction kept 11 bases outside the gene matches. This CDR3 is built from 15 residues. CDR1 is SGHDN and CDR2 is FVKESK in the germline V gene. The CDR3 reads CASSPLGQGNLKAFF. The CDR3 DNA reads as TGTGCCAGCAGCCCCCTGGGACAGGGGAATCTTAAAGCTTTCTTT.

This chain joins TRBV6-2 or TRBV6-3 and TRBJ2-1; a possible D gene is TRBD1 (5 bases). V lost 2 bases and J 7 bases, leaving 12 bases between the germline ends. The germline gives CDR1 MNHEY, CDR2 SVGEGT. This CDR3 comprises 14 residues. CDR3 DNA sequence: TGTGCCAGCAGTTACAGACAGCTTAATAATGAGCAGTTCTTC. This codes for CASSYRQLNNEQFF.

This chain joins TRBV19 and TRBJ2-1; TRBD2 matches 10 bases. Germline V gives CDR1 LNHDA, CDR2 SQIVND (reference sequence). J gave up 6 bases and V 4 bases, and 6 bases lay outside the gene matches. This CDR3 is built from 15 residues. CDR3 sequence (DNA): TGTGCCAGTAGTACTAGCGGGAGAACCCCCAATGAGCAGTTCTTC. It codes for CASSTSGRTPNEQFF. The whole variable domain, filled in from reference TRBV19 and TRBJ2-1, reads DGGITQSPKYLFRKEGQNVTLSCEQNLNHDAMYWYRQDPGQGLRLIYYSQIVNDFQKGDIAEGYSVSREKKESFPLTVTSAQKNPTAFYLCASSTSGRTPNEQFFGPGTRLTVL.

CDR3 region: CASSFGLAGKETQYF. CDR3 nucleotide sequence: TGTGCCAGCAGCTTCGGACTAGCGGGGAAAGAGACCCAGTACTTC. This rearrangement joins TRBV7-2 to TRBJ2-5; 12 bases agree with TRBD2. V shed 3 bases and J 3 bases; nucleotides not matched to a gene: 2. The CDR3 has 15 amino acids. Germline assignment: CDR1 SGHTA and CDR2 FQGNSA.

A single count supports this clone. The chain combines TRBV29-1 with TRBJ2-7, with TRBD1 matching over 10 bases. After removal of 4 bases from V and 6 bases from J, the junction contained 9 bases not matched to a gene. The CDR3 extends over 14 amino acids. The germline CDR1 and CDR2 sequences are SQVTM and ANQGSEA. CDR3 loop: CSVGLGTGAREQYF. Here the CDR3 DNA reads TGCAGCGTTGGATTGGGGACAGGGGCTCGCGAGCAGTACTTC.

The V and J genes are TRBV6-1 and TRBJ1-2; no clear D gene. Germline V gene sequence: CDR1 MNHNS, CDR2 SASEGT. This CDR3 has 14 amino acids. The ends were cut back, 3 bases at V and 5 bases at J, with 13 bases in the middle. The CDR3 loop is CASSEVVTGYGYTF. CDR3 DNA sequence: TGTGCCAGCAGTGAGGTTGTGACGGGGTATGGCTACACCTTC.

V is TRBV7-2 and J is TRBJ1-3, with unresolved D. Trimming took off 3 bases at V and 0 bases at J, with 9 bases between the two ends. Germline CDR1 SGHTA, CDR2 FQGNSA. This CDR3 is 15 amino acids long. The CDR3 DNA follows: TGTGCCAGCAGCTTCGACACCTCCTCTGGAAACACCATATATTTT. Translating it yields CASSFDTSSGNTIYF.

The genes are TRBV28 and TRBJ2-2, with TRBD1 matching 8 bases. The ends lost 2 bases at V and 6 bases at J; junction bases unmatched: 5. The germline gives CDR1 MDHEN, CDR2 SYDVKM. This CDR3 contains 15 residues. The CDR3 loop reads CASSLQQGVSGELFF. The CDR3 nucleotides are TGTGCCAGCAGTTTACAACAGGGGGTCTCCGGGGAGCTGTTTTTT. The full variable domain, rest sourced from reference TRBV28 and TRBJ2-2, is DVKVTQSSRYLVKRTGEKVFLECVQDMDHENMFWYRQDPGLGLRLIYFSYDVKMKEKGDIPEGYSVSREKKERFSLILESASTNQTSMYLCASSLQQGVSGELFFGEGSRLTVL.

The gene calls are TRBV7-2 and TRBJ2-1; 10 bases line up with TRBD2. The CDR3 contains 15 residues. CDR1 is SGHTA, CDR2 FQGNSA, per germline. J lost 5 bases, V lost 6 bases, and 7 bases had no gene match. Here the CDR3 reads CASRSSGSPHNEQFF. Written as DNA, the CDR3 is TGTGCCAGCAGGTCTAGCGGGAGTCCCCACAATGAGCAGTTCTTC. The full variable domain, rest sourced from reference TRBV7-2 and TRBJ2-1, is GAGVSQSPSNKVTEKGKDVELRCDPISGHTALYWYRQSLGQGLEFLIYFQGNSAPDKSGLPSDRFSAERTGGSVSTLTIQRTQQEDSAVYLCASRSSGSPHNEQFFGPGTRLTVL.

The chain couples TRBV5-1 to TRBJ1-2, with D possibly being TRBD1 (5 bases). V shed 5 bases and J shed 6 bases, with 14 bases lying between them. The CDR3 totals 13 residues. Germline loops: CDR1 SGHRS, CDR2 YFSETQ. The CDR3 DNA reads as TGCGCCAGCAGTTCTCAGGGAGGAGATGGCTACACCTTC. Its translation is CASSSQGGDGYTF.

This clone was recorded once. The rearrangement uses TRBV19 and TRBJ1-2; D uncertain. V shed 5 bases and J shed 4 bases, with 20 bases lying between them. This CDR3 contains 16 residues. Germline V gene sequence: CDR1 LNHDA, CDR2 SQIVND (reference sequence). CDR3 DNA sequence: TGTGCCAGTAGTGGCCCGTCCACAGTGGCTTTCTATGGCTACACCTTC. Amino acids: CASSGPSTVAFYGYTF.

This clone was detected only a few times. The rearrangement joins TRBV28 to TRBJ1-5, with D possibly TRBD1 on 5 matching bases. V was pared by 9 bases and J by 3 bases, with 15 bases between. The germline V gene encodes CDR1 MDHEN and CDR2 SYDVKM. This CDR3 spans 14 amino acids. Written as DNA, the CDR3 is TGTGCCAGTTCGTCACAGGATCTCAATCAGCCCCAGCATTTT. Its translation is CASSSQDLNQPQHF.

V gene TRBV5-6 combines with J gene TRBJ1-1; D is uncertain. Germline V CDR1 and CDR2: SGHDT, YYEEEE. With 0 bases removed from V and 5 bases from J, the gap between germline ends came to 5 bases. The CDR3 has 12 amino acids. The CDR3 is CASSLDETEAFF. The CDR3 DNA reads TGTGCCAGCAGCTTGGATGAGACTGAAGCTTTCTTT. Together with reference TRBV5-6 and TRBJ1-1, the CDR3 gives the full variable domain: DAGVTQSPTHLIKTRGQQVTLRCSPKSGHDTVSWYQQALGQGPQFIFQYYEEEERQRGNFPDRFSGHQFPNYSSELNVNALLLGDSALYLCASSLDETEAFFGQGTRLTVV.

The rearrangement uses TRBV28 and TRBJ1-5, with D perhaps TRBD1 (6 bases). The CDR3 has 16 residues. Trimming took off 5 bases at V and 0 bases at J, with 14 bases between the two ends. The germline V gene encodes CDR1 MDHEN and CDR2 SYDVKM. The CDR3 sequence is CASSLGQITSNQPQHF. CDR3 bases: TGTGCCAGCAGTCTAGGACAGATAACTAGCAATCAGCCCCAGCATTTT.

This clone was found a few times. The V gene is TRBV6-5, the J gene TRBJ1-2; no firm D call. Germline V gives CDR1 MNHEY, CDR2 SVGAGI. Deletions cut 6 bases from V and 8 bases from J, with 13 bases between. The CDR3 runs to 12 residues. CDR3 sequence: CASSPGGPGYTF. DNA for the CDR3: TGTGCCAGCAGCCCCGGAGGCCCGGGCTACACCTTC.

The CDR3 bases are TGTGCCAGCAGCCCTAGGGGCACCCAGTCCTACGAGCAGTACTTC. It encodes CASSPRGTQSYEQYF. The V gene is TRBV3-1 (or the pseudogene TRBV3-2), the J gene TRBJ2-7; TRBD1 might be the D (5 bases). Germline V gene data show CDR1 as LGHDT and CDR2 as YNNKEL (reference sequence). With 4 bases removed from V and 1 base from J, the gap between germline ends came to 14 bases. This CDR3 region has 15 residues.

V usage is TRBV30 and J usage is TRBJ2-1; perhaps TRBD1 as D (6 bases). The CDR3 runs 15 residues. V was pared by 2 bases and J by 0 bases, with 11 bases between. Germline loops: CDR1 GTSNPN, CDR2 SVGIG (reference sequence). In nucleotides, the CDR3 is TGTGCCTGGAGTCTAGGACAGTCCTCCTACAATGAGCAGTTCTTC. Protein: CAWSLGQSSYNEQFF.